A single sample gave rise to the 29 T cell receptor beta chains below, sequenced in a study of blood T cells in healthy people across ages. A sample-barcoded 5' primer and a J-beta primer mix were used in a second PCR of about 7 to 12 cycles. Using its own MiXCR run on the 5' RACE reads, TCRdb lists one record per CDR3 protein. The repertoire consists of fewer than 750,000 distinct CDR3 sequences, with 52% occurring once and the leading ten covering approximately 13%. Sequenced material: blood. These receptors were taken from a woman of 80 years or more in good health.

This clonotype was counted at least ten times. The rearrangement links TRBV25-1 to TRBJ2-4; a possible D gene is TRBD2 (7 bases). Trimming cost V 3 bases and J 3 bases, with 15 bases left between them. Germline loops: CDR1 MGHDK, CDR2 SYGVNS. This CDR3 has 16 amino acids. For the CDR3, the DNA is TGTGCCAGCAGTGATTACGGGGGGCAAGGCAAAAACATTCAGTACTTC. Protein product: CASSDYGGQGKNIQYF.

The chain has TRBV6-6 and TRBJ2-2; no definite D call. V dropped 8 bases and J dropped 6 bases, with 7 bases sitting between them. Germline V CDR1 and CDR2: MNHNY, SVGAGI (reference sequence). The CDR3 extends over 11 amino acids. CDR3 sequence (DNA): TGTGCCAGCGCGGCGGCCGGGGAGCTGTTTTTT. This translates into CASAAAGELFF.

This clonotype was found many times. The chain uses TRBV18 and TRBJ2-1; D tentatively fits TRBD1 or TRBD2 (5 bases each). The V and J ends lost 3 bases and 5 bases respectively, with 14 bases between them. Germline values: CDR1 KGHSH, CDR2 LQKENI. The CDR3 is 15 amino acids. The CDR3 spells CASSPSGPVDNEQFF. CDR3 nucleotides: TGTGCCAGCTCACCCTCGGGACCAGTCGACAATGAGCAGTTCTTC.

The chain joins TRBV20-1 to TRBJ2-3; D tentatively fits TRBD1 or TRBD2 (7 bases each). Trimming cost V 5 bases and J 4 bases, with 16 bases left between them. This CDR3 is 14 amino acids long. Germline V lookup: CDR1 DFQATT, CDR2 SNEGSKA (reference sequence). The CDR3 region is CSAHQGGGPDTQYF. The CDR3 nucleotides read TGCAGTGCTCACCAGGGGGGGGGTCCAGATACGCAGTATTTT.

The chain combines TRBV12-3 or TRBV12-4 with TRBJ2-1; D might be TRBD2 (5 bases). CDR3 length equals 13 residues. V was shortened by 6 bases and J by 5 bases, with 11 bases between the two germline ends. The CDR3, as DNA: TGTGCCAGCAGCCCGACTACCGACAATGAGCAGTTCTTC. This encodes CASSPTTDNEQFF.

CDR3 loop: CASGFVSSGSSYEQYF. The DNA of the CDR3 is TGCGCTAGCGGCTTCGTATCTAGCGGGTCCTCCTACGAGCAGTACTTC. The V and J genes are TRBV5-1 and TRBJ2-7; 8 bases are shared with TRBD2. Germline V gene lookup returns CDR1 SGHRS and CDR2 YFSETQ. The CDR3 has 16 residues.

In nucleotides, the CDR3 is TGTGCCAGCAGCAAGACAGGGGGAGGGACTGAAGCTTTCTTT. Its translation is CASSKTGGGTEAFF. The chain couples TRBV7-3 to TRBJ1-1, with TRBD1 matching over 9 bases. Germline CDR1 and CDR2: SGHTA and FQGTGA. V shed 5 bases, J shed 5 bases, and the junction held 6 bases outside the gene matches. CDR3 length equals 14 residues.

This clonotype was seen ten or more times. This chain uses TRBV14 with TRBJ2-4, with TRBD2 identical over 8 bases. Germline-derived CDR1 and CDR2 are SGHDN and FVKESK. Unmatched junction bases numbered 5, after V lost 4 bases and J lost 6 bases. The CDR3 consists of 14 residues. The CDR3, as DNA: TGTGCCAGCAGCCCAGGACTAGCCGTAAACATTCAGTACTTC. This sequence encodes CASSPGLAVNIQYF. Full variable domain (rest looked up from reference TRBV14 and TRBJ2-4): EAGVTQFPSHSVIEKGQTVTLRCDPISGHDNLYWYRRVMGKEIKFLLHFVKESKQDESGMPNNRFLAERTGGTYSTLKVQPAELEDSGVYFCASSPGLAVNIQYFGAGTRLSVL.

V and J are TRBV7-2 and TRBJ2-7, with TRBD2 matching 8 bases. CDR3 length: 15 residues. From germline, CDR1 is SGHTA and CDR2 FQGNSA. V shed 5 bases and J 2 bases; nucleotides not matched to a gene: 8. The CDR3 loop is CASSRIAGLTYEQYF. The DNA of the CDR3 is TGTGCCAGCAGCAGAATAGCGGGACTAACCTACGAGCAGTACTTC.

The V gene is TRBV14, the J gene TRBJ1-2; TRBD1 is a possible D gene (6 bases). The V gene lost 0 bases and the J gene lost 4 bases, with 12 bases spanning the gap. The CDR3 loop spans 15 amino acids. Germline V gene data show CDR1 as SGHDN and CDR2 as FVKESK. The CDR3 sequence: CASSQDLQGAYGYTF. In nucleotides, the CDR3 is TGTGCCAGCAGCCAAGATTTACAGGGAGCCTATGGCTACACCTTC.

Points on this clonotype: It may be a read error: a sequence one base away is much more abundant. The chain couples TRBV5-1 to TRBJ1-2, with D unclear. This CDR3 spans 16 amino acids. V was shortened by 0 bases and J by 5 bases, with 17 bases between the two germline ends. Germline CDR1 SGHRS, CDR2 YFSETQ. The CDR3, as DNA: TGCGCCAGCAGCTTGGACCGTCCCACAGCGATGTATGGCTACACCTTC. It is translated as CASSLDRPTAMYGYTF.

This sequence joins TRBV27 and TRBJ2-7; 9 bases are a match to TRBD1. Germline assignment: CDR1 MNHEY and CDR2 SMNVEV (reference sequence). V lost 4 bases to trimming and J lost 3 bases; unmatched junction nucleotides: 7. The CDR3 consists of 15 residues. This CDR3 is CASSYGQGRVYEQYF. The CDR3 coding sequence is TGTGCCAGCAGTTACGGACAGGGGAGGGTCTACGAGCAGTACTTC.

This clonotype was recorded many times. The chain uses TRBV6-6 and TRBJ1-5; the match to TRBD1 covers 9 bases. Germline loops: CDR1 MNHNY, CDR2 SVGAGI (reference sequence). V shed 6 bases and J 3 bases; nucleotides not matched to a gene: 6. The CDR3 runs 15 residues. The CDR3, as DNA: TGTGCCAGCAGAAAAGACAGGGGGAACAATCAGCCCCAGCATTTT. This codes for CASRKDRGNNQPQHF.

The V and J genes are TRBV6-2 or TRBV6-3 and TRBJ2-3; 13 nucleotides match TRBD2. The V and J ends lost 7 bases and 6 bases, in that order; junction bases with no gene match: 7. The CDR3 length is 15 residues. Per germline, CDR1 MNHEY and CDR2 SVGEGT. The DNA of the CDR3 is TGTGCCAGCATTCGTCGGGGACTAGCGGGGGATACGCAGTATTTT. Encoded protein: CASIRRGLAGDTQYF.

This clonotype was seen a few times. This chain links TRBV20-1 with TRBJ2-2, with 8 bases aligning to TRBD2. This CDR3 region has 17 residues. Germline loops: CDR1 DFQATT, CDR2 SNEGSKA (reference sequence). V shed 4 bases, J shed 0 bases, and the junction held 10 bases outside the gene matches. CDR3 coding DNA: TGCAGTGCTACTCTAGCGGGCAGACCCTCGAACACCGGGGAGCTGTTTTTT. It encodes CSATLAGRPSNTGELFF.

This rearrangement joins TRBV28 to TRBJ2-5; TRBD2 matches at 10 bases. The CDR3 covers 15 residues. Germline V gives CDR1 MDHEN, CDR2 SYDVKM. V shed 2 bases and J 3 bases; nucleotides not matched to a gene: 3. CDR3 nucleotide sequence: TGTGCCAGCAGTTTAACAGCGGGAGGGAAAGAGACCCAGTACTTC. Residues: CASSLTAGGKETQYF. The entire variable domain, with the rest obtained from reference TRBV28 and TRBJ2-5, is as follows: DVKVTQSSRYLVKRTGEKVFLECVQDMDHENMFWYRQDPGLGLRLIYFSYDVKMKEKGDIPEGYSVSREKKERFSLILESASTNQTSMYLCASSLTAGGKETQYFGPGTRLLVL.

CDR3 in amino acids: CASSTGARANYGYTF. Here the CDR3 DNA reads TGTGCCAGCTCGACAGGGGCGAGAGCTAACTATGGCTACACCTTC. V gene TRBV12-3 or TRBV12-4 combines with J gene TRBJ1-2; 8 positions match TRBD1. The CDR3 length is 15 residues. After removal of 8 bases from V and 0 bases from J, the junction contained 8 bases not matched to a gene.

This clonotype was seen repeatedly, ten times or more. V and J are TRBV5-1 and TRBJ2-7; maybe TRBD1 (5 bases). V gave up 2 bases and J gave up 4 bases, with 10 bases separating them. The germline V gene has CDR1 SGHRS and CDR2 YFSETQ. This CDR3 has 13 amino acids. As DNA, the CDR3 is TGCGCCAGCAGCTTTACAGGTTCTTACGAGCAGTACTTC. Its protein product is CASSFTGSYEQYF.

The chain links TRBV20-1 to TRBJ2-1; D may match TRBD1 or TRBD2 (5 bases each). Germline CDR1 and CDR2: DFQATT and SNEGSKA (reference sequence). V gave up 7 bases and J gave up 7 bases, with 23 bases separating them. This CDR3 has 15 residues. CDR3 sequence reads: CSVSPGTQTLNEQFF. CDR3 in DNA: TGCAGTGTCAGCCCAGGGACCCAGACTTTAAATGAGCAGTTCTTC.

The J gene is TRBJ1-6, the V gene TRBV6-6, with D unresolved. The ends were cut back, 6 bases at V and 6 bases at J, with 9 bases in the middle. Germline loops: CDR1 MNHNY, CDR2 SVGAGI (reference sequence). The CDR3 has 13 amino acids. CDR3 sequence: CASSGGPNSPLHF. CDR3 DNA sequence: TGTGCCAGCAGCGGAGGGCCTAATTCACCCCTCCACTTT.

The genes are TRBV6-5 and TRBJ1-6; D unresolved. The CDR3 has 15 amino acids. From germline, CDR1 is MNHEY and CDR2 SVGAGI. V lost 6 bases and J lost 8, with 17 bases in between. CDR3 amino acids: CASSSLQSIDSPLHF. Here the CDR3 DNA reads TGTGCCAGCAGCTCCTTACAGAGTATCGATTCACCCCTCCACTTT.

This clonotype turned up a few times. The rearrangement uses TRBV4-1 and TRBJ2-2; TRBD2 might be the D (5 bases). Looked up from germline, CDR1 is MGHRA and CDR2 is YSYEKL. The CDR3 is 16 residues long. Trimming pared 0 bases from V and 5 bases from J, leaving 13 bases between. CDR3 region: CASSQDRNSVTGELFF. CDR3 nucleotides: TGCGCCAGCAGCCAAGATCGAAATAGCGTAACCGGGGAGCTGTTTTTT.

This clonotype was picked up many times. V usage is TRBV29-1 and J usage is TRBJ2-1, with D tentatively TRBD1 (5 bases). This CDR3 is built from 14 residues. CDR1 and CDR2 from the germline V gene are SQVTM and ANQGSEA. V lost 2 bases to trimming and J lost 6 bases, with 14 bases between them. DNA of the CDR3: TGCAGCGTTGAACGACAGTTGGGCCCCAATGAGCAGTTCTTC. Translation: CSVERQLGPNEQFF.

In its sample, this clonotype was seen many times. This chain joins TRBV15 and TRBJ2-1; D is uncertain. CDR1 and CDR2 (germline): LNHNV, YYDKDF (reference sequence). This CDR3 spans 14 amino acids. V dropped 0 bases and J dropped 9 bases, with 12 bases sitting between them. CDR3 coding DNA: TGTGCCACCAGCAGAGATCTGGAGATGCGTGAGCAGTTCTTC. It translates to CATSRDLEMREQFF.

The table lists this clonotype with a few counts. This chain connects TRBV2 to TRBJ2-5; either TRBD1 or TRBD2 may fit D (5 bases each). The CDR3 length is 14 residues. V shed 7 bases and J shed 1 base, with 13 bases lying between them. From germline, CDR1 is SNHLY and CDR2 FYNNEI. CDR3 nucleotide sequence: TGTGCCAGCAACCGGCTAGGGACCCAAGAGACCCAGTACTTC. It specifies CASNRLGTQETQYF. The whole variable domain, remainder taken from reference TRBV2 and TRBJ2-5, is EPEVTQTPSHQVTQMGQEVILRCVPISNHLYFYWYRQILGQKVEFLVSFYNNEISEKSEIFDDQFSVERPDGSNFTLKIRSTKLEDSAMYFCASNRLGTQETQYFGPGTRLLVL.

In regard to this clonotype: A clone one base away is much larger, so this may be a read error. V is TRBV2 and J is TRBJ2-5; no clear D gene. This CDR3 is built from 12 residues. The ends were cut back, 11 bases at V and 11 bases at J, with 21 bases in the middle. Germline V CDR1 and CDR2: SNHLY, FYNNEI. The CDR3 DNA sequence: TGTGCCCTGGAGACGGGTTACAATGAGCAGTACTTC. It specifies CALETGYNEQYF. The entire variable domain, with the rest obtained from reference TRBV2 and TRBJ2-5, is as follows: EPEVTQTPSHQVTQMGQEVILRCVPISNHLYFYWYRQILGQKVEFLVSFYNNEISEKSEIFDDQFSVERPDGSNFTLKIRSTKLEDSAMYFCALETGYNEQYFGPGTRLLVL.

V is TRBV7-9 and J is TRBJ2-1; D is perhaps TRBD2 (5 bases). V gave up 0 bases and J gave up 8 bases, with 20 bases separating them. The CDR3 totals 17 residues. Germline CDR1 is SEHNR and CDR2 is FQNEAQ (reference sequence). The DNA of the CDR3 is TGTGCCAGCAGCTTAGCGGTTAATGGCCTAGCAGTCCATGAGCAGTTCTTC. Translated, it gives CASSLAVNGLAVHEQFF.

A single count supports this clonotype. DNA of the CDR3: TGTGCCAGCAGTTACGGGGGAGTAGGGACCCAGTACTTC. Amino acid sequence: CASSYGGVGTQYF. The rearrangement uses TRBV6-2 or TRBV6-3 and TRBJ2-7, with D perhaps matching TRBD1 or TRBD2 (5 bases each). The assigned J gene may be wrong: the sequence end matches TRBJ2-5 better. This CDR3 spans 13 amino acids. Germline loops: CDR1 MNHEY, CDR2 SVGEGT.

This rearrangement joins TRBV2 to TRBJ2-7; D is uncertain. This CDR3 has 12 residues. The germline V and J ends were trimmed by 3 bases and 3 bases, with 6 bases remaining between them. Per the germline V gene, CDR1 is SNHLY and CDR2 is FYNNEI. CDR3 nucleotides: TGTGCCAGCAGTGAGGACGGCTACGAGCAGTACTTC. Amino acids: CASSEDGYEQYF.